This T cell receptor (beta chain) is drawn from a study of cytomegalovirus exposure and HLA in healthy donors. Study-wide findings and caveats: Presence/absence analyses supposed approximately even sequencing depth among donors. Upon later analysis, HLA-associated TCR beta chains proved more clonally expanded than other, equally common chains. It was only CMV serostatus that was available as immune exposure information. Association of approximately 16,000 TCR beta sequences with HLA alleles was found at 0.05 false discovery rate in a later analysis.

As concerns this clone: The target antigen is unknown.

The PCR had 60 Vbeta and 13 Jbeta primers. TCRdb's table, derived via immunoSEQ multiplex PCR, lists solely in-frame clones and lacks some. The data show roughly 130,000 clones, over 50% seen once. From germline, CDR1 is SQVTM and CDR2 ANQGSEA. This CDR3 contains 13 residues. The germline V and J ends were trimmed by 2 bases and 2 bases, with 10 bases remaining between them. This sequence joins TRBV29-1 and TRBJ2-7; D remains unclear. The source material was PBMCs. The clonotype was recovered from a woman aged 40 to 50 in good health and CMV-seropositive. CDR3 sequence reads: CSVEKQTPYEQYF. In DNA form, the CDR3 reads TGCAGCGTTGAAAAACAGACCCCCTACGAGCAGTACTTC.